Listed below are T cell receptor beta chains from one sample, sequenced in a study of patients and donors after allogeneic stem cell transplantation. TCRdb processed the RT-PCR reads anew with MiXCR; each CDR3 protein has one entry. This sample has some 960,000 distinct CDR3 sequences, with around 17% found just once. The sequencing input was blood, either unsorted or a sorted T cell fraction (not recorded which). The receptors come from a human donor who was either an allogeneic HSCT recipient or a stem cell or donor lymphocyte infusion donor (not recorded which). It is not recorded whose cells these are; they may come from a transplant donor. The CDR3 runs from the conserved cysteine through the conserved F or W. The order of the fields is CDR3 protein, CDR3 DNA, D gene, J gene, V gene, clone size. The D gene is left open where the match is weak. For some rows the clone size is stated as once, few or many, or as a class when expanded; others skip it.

CDR3aa: CASRGLEQYF
CDR3nt: TGTGCCAGCAGAGGGCTAGAGCAGTACTTC
d_gene: .
j_gene: TRBJ2-7
v_gene: TRBV28
abundance: .

CDR3aa: CASSVDTTGGLLGTQYF
CDR3nt: TGTGCCAGCAGCGTAGACACGACGGGGGGCCTCTTAGGGACCCAGTACTTC
d_gene: .
j_gene: TRBJ2-5
v_gene: TRBV9
abundance: .

CDR3aa: CASSVEPRVAGGRDTQYF
CDR3nt: TGTGCCAGCAGCGTCGAGCCGCGAGTAGCGGGGGGAAGGGATACGCAGTATTTT
d_gene: TRBD2
j_gene: TRBJ2-3
v_gene: TRBV11-1
abundance: few

CDR3aa: CASSPSSGGPYEQYF
CDR3nt: TGTGCCAGCAGTCCTTCTAGCGGGGGGCCCTACGAGCAGTACTTC
d_gene: TRBD2
j_gene: TRBJ2-7
v_gene: TRBV7-2
abundance: .

CDR3aa: CASSRDINYGYTF
CDR3nt: TGCGCCAGCAGTCGAGACATCAACTATGGCTACACCTTC
d_gene: .
j_gene: TRBJ1-2
v_gene: TRBV5-1
abundance: many

CDR3aa: CASRGQGGHETQYF
CDR3nt: TGTGCCAGTCGAGGACAGGGAGGTCATGAGACCCAGTACTTC
d_gene: TRBD1
j_gene: TRBJ2-5
v_gene: TRBV19
abundance: .

CDR3aa: CASSLSSLRGTGELFF
CDR3nt: TGTGCCAGCAGTTTAAGCTCATTACGAGGGACCGGGGAGCTGTTTTTT
d_gene: .
j_gene: TRBJ2-2
v_gene: TRBV12-3/TRBV12-4
abundance: few

CDR3aa: CSARQGSREQYF
CDR3nt: TGCAGTGCTAGACAGGGTTCACGGGAGCAGTACTTC
d_gene: .
j_gene: TRBJ2-7
v_gene: TRBV20-1
abundance: .

CDR3aa: CASSLAVAATDTQYF
CDR3nt: TGCGCCAGCAGCTTGGCCGTGGCGGCCACAGATACGCAGTATTTT
d_gene: .
j_gene: TRBJ2-3
v_gene: TRBV5-1
abundance: few

CDR3aa: CASSYHRGATYNEQFF
CDR3nt: TGTGCCAGCAGTTACCACCGGGGGGCCACCTACAATGAGCAGTTCTTC
d_gene: .
j_gene: TRBJ2-1
v_gene: TRBV6-5
abundance: .

CDR3aa: CASSVQLQPQHF
CDR3nt: TGTGCCAGCAGTGTCCAATTACAGCCCCAGCATTTT
d_gene: .
j_gene: TRBJ1-5
v_gene: TRBV28
abundance: .

CDR3aa: CASSRRLADNEQFF
CDR3nt: TGCGCCAGCAGCCGCCGACTAGCGGACAATGAGCAGTTCTTC
d_gene: TRBD2
j_gene: TRBJ2-1
v_gene: TRBV4-1
abundance: .

CDR3aa: CATSDDRVNEQFF
CDR3nt: TGTGCCACCAGTGACGACAGGGTGAATGAGCAGTTCTTC
d_gene: TRBD1
j_gene: TRBJ2-1
v_gene: TRBV24-1
abundance: many

CDR3aa: CSASDRKFYNEQFF
CDR3nt: TGCAGTGCTAGCGATCGAAAGTTCTACAATGAGCAGTTCTTC
d_gene: .
j_gene: TRBJ2-1
v_gene: TRBV20-1
abundance: few

CDR3aa: CASSPLGGGLDTQYF
CDR3nt: TGTGCCAGCAGCCCCCTCGGGGGAGGTTTAGATACGCAGTATTTT
d_gene: .
j_gene: TRBJ2-3
v_gene: TRBV7-9
abundance: .

CDR3aa: CASSISGTRGTEAFF
CDR3nt: TGTGCCAGTAGTATATCCGGGACACGAGGGACTGAAGCTTTCTTT
d_gene: .
j_gene: TRBJ1-1
v_gene: TRBV19
abundance: once

CDR3aa: CASSPDASYEQYF
CDR3nt: TGTGCCAGCTCTCCGGACGCATCCTACGAGCAGTACTTC
d_gene: .
j_gene: TRBJ2-7
v_gene: TRBV18
abundance: .

CDR3aa: CSANPQGQETQYF
CDR3nt: TGCAGTGCTAATCCTCAGGGCCAAGAGACCCAGTACTTC
d_gene: .
j_gene: TRBJ2-5
v_gene: TRBV20-1
abundance: .

CDR3aa: CASRSTGALSEQYF
CDR3nt: TGTGCCAGCCGTTCGACAGGAGCCCTCTCCGAGCAGTACTTC
d_gene: .
j_gene: TRBJ2-7
v_gene: TRBV7-9
abundance: few

CDR3aa: CATSSSRGSSGNTIYF
CDR3nt: TGTGCCACCAGCAGCAGCCGGGGGTCCTCTGGAAACACCATATATTTT
d_gene: .
j_gene: TRBJ1-3
v_gene: TRBV15
abundance: few

CDR3aa: CASSSTGGFSEKLFF
CDR3nt: TGTGCCAGCAGTTCTACAGGGGGCTTCAGCGAAAAACTGTTTTTT
d_gene: TRBD1
j_gene: TRBJ1-4
v_gene: TRBV6-5
abundance: few

CDR3aa: CSATDGSDNSPLHF
CDR3nt: TGCAGTGCCACGGACGGATCCGATAATTCACCCCTCCACTTT
d_gene: .
j_gene: TRBJ1-6
v_gene: TRBV20-1
abundance: few

CDR3aa: CASSFPEQGPPYEQYF
CDR3nt: TGTGCCAGCAGCTTCCCCGAACAGGGCCCCCCCTACGAGCAGTACTTC
d_gene: .
j_gene: TRBJ2-7
v_gene: TRBV7-9
abundance: .

CDR3aa: CASSQITGTRQETQYF
CDR3nt: TGTGCCAGCAGCCAAATTACCGGGACTCGGCAGGAGACCCAGTACTTC
d_gene: .
j_gene: TRBJ2-5
v_gene: TRBV14
abundance: .

CDR3aa: CASSSPRNRGTEAFF
CDR3nt: TGTGCCAGCAGTTCCCCTCGGAACAGGGGGACTGAAGCTTTCTTT
d_gene: TRBD1
j_gene: TRBJ1-1
v_gene: TRBV6-5
abundance: few

CDR3aa: CASSYKSGGYGYTF
CDR3nt: TGTGCCAGCAGTTACAAGTCGGGAGGCTATGGCTACACCTTC
d_gene: .
j_gene: TRBJ1-2
v_gene: TRBV6-5
abundance: few

CDR3aa: CSARDRLGFQPQHF
CDR3nt: TGCAGTGCTAGAGATAGGCTGGGTTTCCAGCCCCAGCATTTT
d_gene: .
j_gene: TRBJ1-5
v_gene: TRBV20-1
abundance: few

CDR3aa: CASSDVRPYWRETQYF
CDR3nt: TGTGCCAGCAGTGACGTGCGACCGTATTGGAGGGAGACCCAGTACTTC
d_gene: .
j_gene: TRBJ2-5
v_gene: TRBV2
abundance: .

CDR3aa: CASSFVPGPDTQYF
CDR3nt: TGTGCCAGCAGCTTCGTCCCTGGGCCAGATACGCAGTATTTT
d_gene: .
j_gene: TRBJ2-3
v_gene: TRBV5-6
abundance: .

CDR3aa: CASSRSSGRDNYGYTF
CDR3nt: TGTGCCAGCAGCCGATCTTCAGGGCGTGATAACTATGGCTACACCTTC
d_gene: .
j_gene: TRBJ1-2
v_gene: TRBV6-2/TRBV6-3
abundance: .

CDR3aa: CSASITGGRDNEKLFF
CDR3nt: TGCAGTGCTTCAATAACCGGGGGCCGCGATAATGAAAAACTGTTTTTT
d_gene: .
j_gene: TRBJ1-4
v_gene: TRBV20-1
abundance: .